This TCR beta chain comes out of a study of T cells in Graves' hyperthyroidism and ophthalmopathy. Amplification targeted TCR beta CDR3 regions from RNA transcripts. Using the HTBI primer set, a first-round RT-PCR was run on the TCR CDR3. TCRdb fed the multiplex PCR reads into MiXCR, producing one record per CDR3 protein. Of 500,000 to 700,000 distinct CDR3 sequences in the sample, approximately 15% were seen once. Uncontrolled infection, other autoimmune disease, pregnancy or lactation barred patients from enrollment. Study-level findings and limits: It was a median about 6 months before onset that the model predicted ophthalmopathy.

CDR1 SGHDT and CDR2 YYEEEE come from the germline V gene. This CDR3 is built from 16 residues. V lost 5 bases and J lost 4, with 21 bases in between. This clonotype occurred a few times. The antigen remains unidentified. This receptor was identified in a woman aged 18 to 35 with Graves' hyperthyroidism. This chain links TRBV5-6 with TRBJ1-1; D gene uncertain. The sample comprised blood. CDR3 DNA: TGTGCCAGCAGAGTCTATAGTTCAGGTCTGGGCACTGAAGCTTTCTTT. Translating it yields CASRVYSSGLGTEAFF.